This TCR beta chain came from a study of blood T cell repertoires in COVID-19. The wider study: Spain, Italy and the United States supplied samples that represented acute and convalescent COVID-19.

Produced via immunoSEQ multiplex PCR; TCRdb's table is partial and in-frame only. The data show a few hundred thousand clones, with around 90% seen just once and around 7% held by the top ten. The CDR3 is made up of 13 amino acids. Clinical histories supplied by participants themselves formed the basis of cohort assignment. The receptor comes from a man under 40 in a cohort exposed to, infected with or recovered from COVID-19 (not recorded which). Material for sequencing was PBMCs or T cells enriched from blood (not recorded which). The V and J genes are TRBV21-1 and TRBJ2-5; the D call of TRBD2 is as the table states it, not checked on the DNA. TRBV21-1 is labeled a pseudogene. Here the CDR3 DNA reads TGTGCCAGCAGCAAGGCTGCGGAAGAGACCCAGTACTTC. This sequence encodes CASSKAAEETQYF.